Presented here are 13 T cell receptor beta chains from one specimen sequenced in a study of PD-L1 blockade in urothelial cancer (dated by TCRdb to between 2016 and 2019). The library was prepared using the immunoSEQ multiplex PCR assay. The source is immuneACCESS, and TCRdb retained only in-frame sequences with V and J called. Part of the clones is not carried over; for the studies checked, unresolved V genes explain less than half of this, and the remainder is unexplained. The sample contains some 38,000 clones, around four fifths of them found a single time. The ten top clones hold roughly 15% of the sample. Read against the paper, the sample's time point label means: pretreatment peripheral blood. The input for sequencing was PBMCs, taken around atezolizumab (anti-PD-L1) treatment. These receptors came from a man older than 75 with urothelial cancer.

The chain is built from TRBV11-2 and TRBJ1-2, with a possible D match to TRBD1 (5 bases). The CDR3 sequence is 14 residues long. V lost 1 base to trimming and J lost 5 bases, with 11 bases between them. CDR1 is SGHAT and CDR2 is FQNNGV in the germline V gene. The CDR3 region has the DNA TGTGCCAGCAGCTTAGCTGGCAGGGCTTATGGCTACACCTTC. Its translation: CASSLAGRAYGYTF.

Only one count was recorded for this clone. The chain is built from TRBV19 and TRBJ2-7; D possibly corresponds to TRBD2 (6 bases). CDR1 and CDR2 from the germline V gene are LNHDA and SQIVND (reference sequence). This CDR3 contains 13 residues. V was shortened by 4 bases and J by 1 base, with 8 bases between the two germline ends. The CDR3 loop reads CASSKGLSYEQYF. CDR3 DNA: TGTGCCAGTAGTAAGGGACTGTCCTACGAGCAGTACTTC.

The chain's CDR3 is CASSPGGRDTEAFF. The CDR3 DNA reads as TGCGCCAGCAGCCCCGGGGGGCGAGACACTGAAGCTTTCTTT. This chain connects TRBV5-1 to TRBJ1-1; TRBD1 might be the D (6 bases). The V and J ends lost 4 bases and 3 bases respectively, with 13 bases between them. This CDR3 is 14 amino acids long. In germline, CDR1 is SGHRS, CDR2 YFSETQ.

This chain joins TRBV7-9 and TRBJ2-5; the D gene is possibly TRBD2 (6 bases). Between the trimmed V and J ends, which lost 1 base and 5 bases, there was a span of 17 bases. This CDR3 contains 16 residues. Germline CDR1 SEHNR, CDR2 FQNEAQ (reference sequence). The CDR3 nucleotides are TGTGCCAGCAGCTTAGTATTAACGGGAGCTTGGGAGACCCAGTACTTC. As protein: CASSLVLTGAWETQYF.

The chain employs TRBV6-5 and TRBJ1-1; D is unclear. V lost 7 bases, J lost 0 bases, and 12 bases lay in between. The CDR3 runs to 14 residues. Germline V gives CDR1 MNHEY, CDR2 SVGAGI. For the CDR3, the DNA is TGTGCCAGCACTGCGGGAGGTATGAACACTGAAGCTTTCTTT. It encodes CASTAGGMNTEAFF.

A few counts support this clone. The chain carries TRBV7-9 and TRBJ2-7; 9 bases are shared with TRBD2. The CDR3 covers 15 residues. The J segment lost 3 bases and the V segment lost 1 base, leaving 4 bases of the junction unmatched. Germline lookup yields CDR1 SEHNR and CDR2 FQNEAQ (reference sequence). This chain's CDR3 is CASSLGGSGSYEQYF. Here the CDR3 DNA reads TGTGCCAGCAGCTTAGGGGGTAGCGGGAGCTACGAGCAGTACTTC. The full variable domain, its missing parts supplied by reference TRBV7-9 and TRBJ2-7, is DTGVSQNPRHKITKRGQNVTFRCDPISEHNRLYWYRQTLGQGPEFLTYFQNEAQLEKSRLLSDRFSAERPKGSFSTLEIQRTEQGDSAMYLCASSLGGSGSYEQYFGPGTRLTVT.

This chain joins TRBV6-1 and TRBJ2-3, with D possibly being TRBD1 (8 bases). CDR1 MNHNS and CDR2 SASEGT come from the germline V gene. V was clipped by 8 bases and J by 4 bases, with 16 bases between them. The CDR3 runs 14 residues. The CDR3 nucleotides are TGTGCCAGCGCCGTTACAGGGGGGGCAGATACGCAGTATTTT. This gives the protein CASAVTGGADTQYF.

This chain joins TRBV5-4 and TRBJ2-1, with TRBD2 identical over 8 bases. The CDR3 spans 16 residues. The germline CDR1 and CDR2 sequences are SGHNT and YYREEE (reference sequence). Germline trimming cut 6 bases from V and 5 bases from J; bases unmatched to any gene: 13. The CDR3 sequence is CASTFGGVLGDNEQFF. CDR3 in DNA: TGTGCCAGCACCTTCGGGGGGGTCTTAGGCGACAATGAGCAGTTCTTC.

The chain recombines TRBV5-3 with TRBJ1-4; the D gene is possibly TRBD1 (6 bases). TRBV5-3 is an ORF, with its function uncertain. V gave up 4 bases and J gave up 0 bases, with 22 bases separating them. CDR3 length equals 19 residues. CDR3 region: CARSRRPGRGGATNEKLFF. CDR3 nucleotides: TGTGCCAGAAGCAGACGCCCAGGGAGGGGGGGTGCAACTAATGAAAAACTGTTTTTT.

The chain combines TRBV7-4 with TRBJ1-5, with D perhaps TRBD1 (5 bases). V was clipped by 6 bases and J by 5 bases, with 17 bases between them. Per germline, CDR1 SGHVT and CDR2 SQSDAQ. The CDR3 length is 15 residues. The CDR3 protein is CASSYGGKGHQPQHF. The DNA of the CDR3 is TGTGCCAGCAGTTATGGGGGGAAGGGGCATCAGCCCCAGCATTTT.

This clone has a handful of counts. The chain is built from TRBV2 and TRBJ2-3; D uncertain. V lost 5 bases and J 9 bases, leaving 18 bases between the germline ends. Germline V gene sequence: CDR1 SNHLY, CDR2 FYNNEI. This CDR3 has 14 residues. CDR3 sequence: CASSYGSSKETQYF. Written as DNA, the CDR3 is TGTGCCAGCAGTTATGGCTCCTCCAAAGAAACGCAGTATTTT.

The chain joins TRBV9 to TRBJ2-1; 9 bases match TRBD2. The CDR3 extends over 17 amino acids. Germline CDR1 reads SGDLS; CDR2 reads YYNGEE. The ends lost 2 bases at V and 9 bases at J; junction bases unmatched: 15. CDR3 residues: CASSVTVTSGLVGEQFF. CDR3 bases: TGTGCCAGCAGCGTTACCGTTACTAGCGGGCTTGTTGGTGAGCAGTTCTTC.

This rearrangement joins TRBV5-4 to TRBJ2-7; tentative D call: TRBD1 (5 bases). The length of the CDR3 is 17 residues. Germline lookup yields CDR1 SGHNT and CDR2 YYREEE (reference sequence). V was clipped by 5 bases and J by 6 bases, with 27 bases between them. CDR3 DNA sequence: TGTGCCAGCAGACCTGGGTTATCACCAGGGATGGGTAGCGAGCAGTACTTC. Amino acids: CASRPGLSPGMGSEQYF. Together with reference TRBV5-4 and TRBJ2-7, the CDR3 gives the full variable domain: ETGVTQSPTHLIKTRGQQVTLRCSSQSGHNTVSWYQQALGQGPQFIFQYYREEENGRGNFPPRFSGLQFPNYSSELNVNALELDDSALYLCASRPGLSPGMGSEQYFGPGTRLTVT.